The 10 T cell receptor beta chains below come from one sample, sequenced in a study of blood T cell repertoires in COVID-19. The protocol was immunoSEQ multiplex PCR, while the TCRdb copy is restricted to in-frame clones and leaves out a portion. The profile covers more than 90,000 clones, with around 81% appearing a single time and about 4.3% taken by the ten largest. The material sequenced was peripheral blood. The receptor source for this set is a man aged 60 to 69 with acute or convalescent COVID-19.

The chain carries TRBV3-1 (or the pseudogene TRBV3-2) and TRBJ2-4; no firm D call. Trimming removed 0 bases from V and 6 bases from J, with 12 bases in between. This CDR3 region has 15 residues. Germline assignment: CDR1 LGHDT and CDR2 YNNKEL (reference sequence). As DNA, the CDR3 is TGTGCCAGCAGCCAAGATCAAGGCAGGCGAAACATTCAGTACTTC. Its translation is CASSQDQGRRNIQYF.

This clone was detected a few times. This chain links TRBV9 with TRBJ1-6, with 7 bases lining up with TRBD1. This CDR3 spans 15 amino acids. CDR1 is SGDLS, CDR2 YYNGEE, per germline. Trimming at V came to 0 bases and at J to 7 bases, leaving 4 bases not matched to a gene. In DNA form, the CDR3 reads TGTGCCAGCAGCGTAGCCATAGGGGGCAATTCACCCCTCCACTTT. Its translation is CASSVAIGGNSPLHF.

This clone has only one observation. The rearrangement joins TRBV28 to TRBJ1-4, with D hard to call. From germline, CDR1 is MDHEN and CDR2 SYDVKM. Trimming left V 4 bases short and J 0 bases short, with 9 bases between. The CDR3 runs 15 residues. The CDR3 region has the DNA TGTGCCAGCAGTTCTTCACTCGCAACTAATGAAAAACTGTTTTTT. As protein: CASSSSLATNEKLFF.

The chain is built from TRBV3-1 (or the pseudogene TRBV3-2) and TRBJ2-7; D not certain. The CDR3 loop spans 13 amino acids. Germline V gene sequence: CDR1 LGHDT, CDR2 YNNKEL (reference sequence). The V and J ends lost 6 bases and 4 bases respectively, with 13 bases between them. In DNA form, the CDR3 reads TGTGCCAGCAGGCCTGCCGGGTTATACGAGCAGTACTTC. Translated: CASRPAGLYEQYF.

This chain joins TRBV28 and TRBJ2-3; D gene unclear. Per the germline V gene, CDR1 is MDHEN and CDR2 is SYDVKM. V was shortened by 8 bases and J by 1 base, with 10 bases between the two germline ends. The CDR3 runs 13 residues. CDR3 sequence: CASGSLRTDTQYF. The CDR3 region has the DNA TGTGCCAGCGGCTCCCTCCGCACAGATACGCAGTATTTT.

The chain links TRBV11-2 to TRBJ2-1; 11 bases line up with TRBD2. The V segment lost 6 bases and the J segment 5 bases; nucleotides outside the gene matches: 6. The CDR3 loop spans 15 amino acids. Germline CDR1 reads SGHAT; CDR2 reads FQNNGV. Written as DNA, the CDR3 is TGTGCCAGCAGTCCGACTAGCGGGATAAACAATGAGCAGTTCTTC. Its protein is CASSPTSGINNEQFF.

CDR3 loop: CASSPEGAGGGGTEAFF. The CDR3 region has the DNA TGTGCCAGCTCACCAGAAGGGGCAGGTGGAGGAGGGACTGAAGCTTTCTTT. This chain joins TRBV18 and TRBJ1-1; possibly TRBD1 for D (5 bases). Trimming shortened V by 2 bases and J by 5 bases, and 21 bases separated the two germline ends. The V gene's germline CDR1 is KGHSH and CDR2 LQKENI. CDR3 length: 17 residues.

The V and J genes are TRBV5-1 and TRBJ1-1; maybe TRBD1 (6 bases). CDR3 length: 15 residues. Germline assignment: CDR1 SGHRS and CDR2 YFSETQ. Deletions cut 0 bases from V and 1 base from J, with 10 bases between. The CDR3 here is CASSLVSGANTEAFF. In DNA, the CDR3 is TGCGCCAGCAGCTTGGTTTCAGGGGCGAACACTGAAGCTTTCTTT.

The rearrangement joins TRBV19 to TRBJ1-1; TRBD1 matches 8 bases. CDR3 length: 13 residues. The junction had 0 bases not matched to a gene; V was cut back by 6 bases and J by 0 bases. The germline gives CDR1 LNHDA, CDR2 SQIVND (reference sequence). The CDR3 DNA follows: TGTGCCAGTAGGGGACAGGTGAACACTGAAGCTTTCTTT. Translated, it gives CASRGQVNTEAFF.

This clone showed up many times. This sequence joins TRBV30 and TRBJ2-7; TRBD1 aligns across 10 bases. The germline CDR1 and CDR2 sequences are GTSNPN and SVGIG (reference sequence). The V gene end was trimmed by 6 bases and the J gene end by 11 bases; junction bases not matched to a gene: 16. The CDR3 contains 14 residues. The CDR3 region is CACQDGNAGTGEYF. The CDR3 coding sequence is TGTGCCTGCCAGGATGGCAACGCCGGGACAGGGGAGTACTTC. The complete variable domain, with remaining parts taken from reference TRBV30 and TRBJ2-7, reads SQTIHQWPATLVQPVGSPLSLECTVEGTSNPNLYWYRQAAGRGLQLLFYSVGIGQISSEVPQNLSASRPQDRQFILSSKKLLLSDSGFYLCACQDGNAGTGEYFGPGTRLTVT.